What follows are 25 T cell receptor beta chains derived from one specimen sequenced in a study of OX40 agonist ivuxolimab in advanced cancers. The repertoire was sequenced with immunoSEQ multiplex PCR; TCRdb's copy has only in-frame clones and lacks some. The sample records approximately 69,000 clones, 88% being singletons. This specimen consisted of CD4+ or CD8+ T cells sorted from blood, obtained in a trial of the OX40 agonist ivuxolimab. The receptors here all came from an adult with an advanced solid tumor such as melanoma, head and neck, liver or kidney cancer.

The CDR3: CASSVAGGKNTGELFF. In nucleotides, the CDR3 is TGTGCCAGCAGCGTAGCCGGGGGTAAGAACACCGGGGAGCTGTTTTTT. The chain recombines TRBV9 with TRBJ2-2; D is perhaps TRBD2 (6 bases). CDR1 and CDR2 (germline): SGDLS, YYNGEE. The CDR3 is made up of 16 amino acids. V shed 0 bases and J shed 1 base, with 10 bases lying between them.

The V gene is TRBV30, the J gene TRBJ2-7; D possibly uses TRBD1 or TRBD2 (6 bases each). Germline CDR1 reads GTSNPN; CDR2 reads SVGIG (reference sequence). V was pared by 2 bases and J by 3 bases, with 14 bases between. This CDR3 contains 14 residues. CDR3 DNA sequence: TGTGCCTGGAGTTATCAAGGGGGGTTCTACGAGCAGTACTTC. Encoded protein: CAWSYQGGFYEQYF.

The gene calls are TRBV5-4 and TRBJ2-7; 10 bases align to TRBD1. Unmatched junction bases numbered 7, after V lost 3 bases and J lost 1 base. CDR3 length: 16 amino acids. Germline loops: CDR1 SGHNT, CDR2 YYREEE (reference sequence). For the CDR3, the DNA is TGTGCCAGCAGCTATTGGACAGGGGGAACTTCCTACGAGCAGTACTTC. Its protein product is CASSYWTGGTSYEQYF.

This sequence joins TRBV7-2 and TRBJ2-7; 9 bases are a match to TRBD2. The V and J ends lost 0 bases and 4 bases, in that order; junction bases with no gene match: 4. Germline lookup yields CDR1 SGHTA and CDR2 FQGNSA. The CDR3 has 15 residues. CDR3 nucleotides: TGTGCCAGCAGCTTAGCGCTCAGCGGGGGGTACGAGCAGTACTTC. This codes for CASSLALSGGYEQYF.

The CDR3 coding sequence is TGCAGCGTTGCGGTCCGGCGGGGCGATACGCAGTATTTT. It codes for CSVAVRRGDTQYF. The chain uses TRBV29-1 and TRBJ2-3, with a tentative D call TRBD2 (6 bases). The ends were cut back, 4 bases at V and 6 bases at J, with 14 bases in the middle. CDR3 size: 13 residues. Germline CDR1 and CDR2: SQVTM and ANQGSEA.

This chain joins TRBV5-1 and TRBJ1-1, with TRBD1 identical over 11 bases. The CDR3 loop spans 15 amino acids. J lost 4 bases, V lost 4 bases, and 6 bases had no gene match. From germline, CDR1 is SGHRS and CDR2 YFSETQ. CDR3: CASSPGTGGGTEAFF. The CDR3 DNA follows: TGCGCCAGCAGCCCCGGGACAGGGGGAGGCACTGAAGCTTTCTTT.

The J gene is TRBJ1-5, the V gene TRBV18; D may be TRBD1 (6 bases). Between the trimmed V and J ends, which lost 2 bases and 2 bases, there was a span of 10 bases. Germline CDR1 KGHSH, CDR2 LQKENI. This CDR3 spans 15 amino acids. Here the CDR3 DNA reads TGTGCCAGCTCACCAGCAGGGGCGGGCAATCAGCCCCAGCATTTT. This translates into CASSPAGAGNQPQHF.

The chain employs TRBV2 and TRBJ2-1, with D unresolved. This CDR3 has 13 amino acids. Trimming removed 4 bases at V and 1 base at J, with 5 bases between. The germline CDR1 and CDR2 sequences are SNHLY and FYNNEI. The DNA of the CDR3 is TGTGCCAGCAGTGGTGGATCCTACAATGAGCAGTTCTTC. It codes for CASSGGSYNEQFF.

The chain is built from TRBV4-1 and TRBJ2-3; D call uncertain. This CDR3 region has 15 residues. The V and J ends lost 0 bases and 6 bases respectively, with 13 bases between them. CDR1 MGHRA and CDR2 YSYEKL come from the germline V gene. The CDR3 nucleotides are TGCGCCAGCAGCCAAGAGGAGTCCATTCTGGATACGCAGTATTTT. Translating gives CASSQEESILDTQYF.

The rearrangement links TRBV5-5 to TRBJ1-2, with unresolved D. V was clipped by 4 bases and J by 5 bases, with 9 bases between them. The germline CDR1 and CDR2 sequences are SGHKS and YYEKEE (reference sequence). The CDR3 loop spans 12 amino acids. The CDR3 DNA follows: TGTGCCAGCAGCACGACAATTTATGGCTACACCTTC. This translates into CASSTTIYGYTF.

In DNA form, the CDR3 reads TGTGCCAGCAGCTTAGGCGGGGGGCGAGGGACAGATACGCAGTATTTT. Its translation is CASSLGGGRGTDTQYF. The chain uses TRBV7-9 and TRBJ2-3; 8 bases agree with TRBD2. Looked up from germline, CDR1 is SEHNR and CDR2 is FQNEAQ (reference sequence). V dropped 1 base and J dropped 3; count of bases not matched to a gene: 6. The CDR3 extends over 16 amino acids.

For the CDR3, the DNA is TGTGCCAGCTCACCACCGTCTAGCGGGACCCAGTACTTC. Translation: CASSPPSSGTQYF. The chain couples TRBV18 to TRBJ2-5; 7 bases match TRBD2. V was clipped by 0 bases and J by 7 bases; unmatched bases: 2. The CDR3 consists of 13 residues. Germline V gene sequence: CDR1 KGHSH, CDR2 LQKENI.

The chain links TRBV9 to TRBJ2-2; the D is unclear. V was trimmed by 3 bases and J by 5 bases, leaving 8 bases between them. The CDR3 sequence is 13 residues long. Germline lookup yields CDR1 SGDLS and CDR2 YYNGEE. In DNA form, the CDR3 reads TGTGCCAGCAGCGACTTCCCTACCGGGGAGCTGTTTTTT. Its protein product is CASSDFPTGELFF.

About this clone: At one end the junction does not follow the germline gene, possibly because of a read error. The chain links TRBV5-1 to TRBJ1-1; D uncertain. Germline V gene sequence: CDR1 SGHRS, CDR2 YFSETQ. This CDR3 has 13 residues. DNA for the CDR3: TGTGCCAGCAGCTCGGGATGGAACACTGAAGCTTTCTTT. This sequence encodes CASSSGWNTEAFF.

The gene calls are TRBV30 and TRBJ2-5; D not resolved. In germline, CDR1 is GTSNPN, CDR2 SVGIG (reference sequence). V was cut by 5 bases and J by 3 bases, with 13 bases left in between. The CDR3 contains 13 residues. The CDR3 DNA reads TGTGCCTGGGAGCAGGTGGGGAAAGAGACCCAGTACTTC. It yields the protein CAWEQVGKETQYF.

The rearrangement links TRBV5-1 to TRBJ2-1; 9 nucleotides match TRBD2. The CDR3 loop spans 14 amino acids. Germline lookup yields CDR1 SGHRS and CDR2 YFSETQ. Trimming at V came to 0 bases and at J to 9 bases, leaving 4 bases not matched to a gene. CDR3 DNA: TGCGCCAGCAGCTTGGATACAGCGGGAGGTGAGCAGTTCTTC. It codes for CASSLDTAGGEQFF.

This chain uses TRBV19 with TRBJ1-5, with TRBD1 as a possible D gene (5 bases). This CDR3 has 15 amino acids. With 6 bases removed from V and 6 bases from J, the gap between germline ends came to 18 bases. Germline CDR1 reads LNHDA; CDR2 reads SQIVND (reference sequence). This chain's CDR3 is CASSLPSGRSQPQHF. The CDR3 DNA reads TGTGCCAGTAGCCTTCCCTCAGGGAGAAGTCAGCCCCAGCATTTT.

V is TRBV28 and J is TRBJ1-3; TRBD1 might be the D (6 bases). The CDR3 consists of 15 residues. The germline V and J ends were trimmed by 4 bases and 3 bases, with 13 bases remaining between them. Germline assignment: CDR1 MDHEN and CDR2 SYDVKM. CDR3 sequence reads: CASSSDSLFGNTIYF. CDR3 coding DNA: TGTGCCAGCAGTTCGGACAGCTTATTTGGAAACACCATATATTTT.

The chain has TRBV9 and TRBJ1-1; tentative D call: TRBD1 (5 bases). Germline V gene sequence: CDR1 SGDLS, CDR2 YYNGEE. V lost 3 bases and J lost 6, with 15 bases in between. The CDR3 spans 14 residues. CDR3 DNA: TGTGCCAGCAGCGGGGGACTCCTGGACGCTGAAGCTTTCTTT. Translating gives CASSGGLLDAEAFF.

This clone was seen a single time. The V and J genes are TRBV6-5 and TRBJ2-7; 7 positions match TRBD2. CDR1 is MNHEY, CDR2 SVGAGI, per germline. This CDR3 has 14 residues. V gave up 7 bases and J gave up 1 base; unmatched junction bases: 7. This CDR3 is CASTRGGDSYEQYF. CDR3 DNA sequence: TGTGCCAGCACCCGTGGGGGGGATTCCTACGAGCAGTACTTC.

The CDR3 nucleotides read TGTGCCTGGAAGCGGCCTACCTCCTCCTACAATGAGCAGTTCTTC. Amino acid sequence: CAWKRPTSSYNEQFF. The chain couples TRBV30 to TRBJ2-1; D perhaps matches TRBD2 (5 bases). Germline values: CDR1 GTSNPN, CDR2 SVGIG (reference sequence). This CDR3 spans 15 amino acids. The ends were cut back, 4 bases at V and 0 bases at J, with 13 bases in the middle.

This chain uses TRBV4-2 with TRBJ1-1; no clear D. Germline V CDR1 and CDR2: LGHNA, YNFKEQ. Trimming shortened V by 1 base and J by 1 base, and 7 bases separated the two germline ends. The CDR3 is 14 residues long. DNA for the CDR3: TGTGCCAGCAGCCAAGCCGGACCGAACACTGAAGCTTTCTTT. Its translation: CASSQAGPNTEAFF.

The gene calls are TRBV5-6 and TRBJ2-2; TRBD1 might be the D (6 bases). The V end was cut by 4 bases, the J end by 3 bases, with 7 bases between. The CDR3 is made up of 13 amino acids. Germline CDR1 SGHDT, CDR2 YYEEEE. The CDR3 sequence: CASSGQYTGELFF. The DNA for the CDR3 is TGTGCCAGCAGCGGACAGTACACCGGGGAGCTGTTTTTT.

This clone was found once. The V and J genes are TRBV12-1 and TRBJ1-2. TRBV12-1 is a pseudogene locus. CDR3 size: 16 residues. The CDR3 region has the DNA TGTGCCAGCAGCTTCCCCAGACAGGGAGGGGTAAATGGCTACACCTTC. Translating gives CASSFPRQGGVNGYTF.

This chain links TRBV19 with TRBJ2-5; tentatively, D is TRBD1 (6 bases). The CDR3 sequence is 14 residues long. Trimming left V 7 bases short and J 4 bases short, with 16 bases between. Germline CDR1 reads LNHDA; CDR2 reads SQIVND (reference sequence). The CDR3 sequence: CASTLGAGAETQYF. CDR3 coding DNA: TGTGCCAGTACCCTTGGGGCAGGGGCAGAGACCCAGTACTTC.